The rows below give T cell receptor beta chains drawn from one sample of a study of T cell repertoires in cytomegalovirus infection. TCRdb re-derived calls from the reads in MiXCR, one entry per CDR3 protein. The table includes about 490,000 distinct CDR3 sequences, about 25% detected once. Sequenced material: PBMCs. The receptor source for this set is a human donor in good health (CMV status not recorded). Some clones in this sample may be carry-over from other donors' samples. The CDR3 runs from the conserved cysteine through the conserved F or W. A D gene is named only where the DNA matches it firmly. Some rows mark clone size as missing; the rest say once, few, many or name a class of expanded clone.

>TRBJ2-1|.|TRBD2|TRBV7-6
TGTGCCAGCAGCTTATCCAAGCGGGAGGGCCTGAATGAGCAGTTCTTC
CASSLSKREGLNEQFF
>TRBJ2-5|.|TRBD2|TRBV12-3/TRBV12-4
TGTGCCAGCAGTTCCCCTGGGGAGCGGGATCCGATTGAGACCCAGTACTTC
CASSSPGERDPIETQYF
>TRBJ2-2|few|.|TRBV28
TGTGCCAGCAGTCCACCCGGGGGAAACACCGGGGAGCTGTTTTTT
CASSPPGGNTGELFF
>TRBJ2-5|many|TRBD1|TRBV7-2
TGTGCCAGCAGCAGCAACGGACAGGGGGCACAAGAGACCCAGTACTTC
CASSSNGQGAQETQYF
>TRBJ1-2|few|.|TRBV7-8
TGTGCCAGCAGCGAAAGGGGGACCTCTAACTATGGCTACACCTTC
CASSERGTSNYGYTF
>TRBJ2-5|.|TRBD1|TRBV12-5
TGTGCTAGTGGTTTGCCGACAGGGCCCCAAGAGACCCAGTACTTC
CASGLPTGPQETQYF
>TRBJ2-1|few|.|TRBV6-5
TGTGCCTCGGGGGAACCTCGTGGGAGCTCCTACAATGAGCAGTTCTTC
CASGEPRGSSYNEQFF
>TRBJ2-1|few|TRBD2|TRBV20-1
TGCAGTGCCCTGGATTGGCGGGAGGGATACAATGAGCAGTTCTTC
CSALDWREGYNEQFF
>TRBJ1-2|many|TRBD1|TRBV7-2
TGTGCCAGCAGTCCTCAGGGGGCGCCGACCTATGGCTACACCTTC
CASSPQGAPTYGYTF
>TRBJ1-2|.|TRBD1|TRBV28
TGTGCCAGCAGTACAGGGGGCTTTGGCTACACCTTC
CASSTGGFGYTF
>TRBJ2-3|few|.|TRBV5-4
TGTGCCAGCAGCTCGCCCAGCGATGGGATAGATACGCAGTATTTT
CASSSPSDGIDTQYF
>TRBJ2-3|many|TRBD2|TRBV7-9
TGTGCCAGCAGCTTAACGGGACTAGCGGGCCAGGATACGCAGTATTTT
CASSLTGLAGQDTQYF
>TRBJ2-1|few|TRBD1|TRBV12-3/TRBV12-4
TGTGCCAGCAGGGATAGGGGGCCAGCGGTGCAGTTCTTC
CASRDRGPAVQFF
>TRBJ2-1|.|.|TRBV7-9
TGTGCCAGCAGCCCATCCGAAAGGGGCTACAATGAGCAGTTCTTC
CASSPSERGYNEQFF
>TRBJ2-5|few|.|TRBV5-4
TGTGCCAGCAGCTGGGACAAAGAGACCCAGTACTTC
CASSWDKETQYF
>TRBJ1-5|.|.|TRBV19
TGTGCCAGTAGGAAGACCACAGGGTATCGGGGGAGCAATCAGCCCCAGCATTTT
CASRKTTGYRGSNQPQHF